These 9 T cell receptor beta chains originate from one sample sequenced in a study of shared clonotypes between healthy human individuals. Repertoires were generated with immunoSEQ multiplex PCR, while TCRdb's copy carries only in-frame clones and drops some. This sample has some 200,000 clones; about 93% occur once, and the top ten carry around 0.072%. What was sequenced was naive CD4+ T cells sorted from blood. The subset denotes: CD45RA+ positively selected. Receptor source: a woman aged 25 to 45 in good health.

V is TRBV5-6 and J is TRBJ1-5; D uncertain. Trimming removed 4 bases from V and 11 bases from J, with 22 bases in between. Germline assignment: CDR1 SGHDT and CDR2 YYEEEE. The CDR3 is made up of 15 amino acids. The chain's CDR3 is CASSTLNAPPLSQHF. CDR3 bases: TGTGCCAGCAGCACGCTCAACGCTCCCCCTTTGTCCCAGCATTTT. The full variable domain, with the rest looked up from reference TRBV5-6 and TRBJ1-5, is DAGVTQSPTHLIKTRGQQVTLRCSPKSGHDTVSWYQQALGQGPQFIFQYYEEEERQRGNFPDRFSGHQFPNYSSELNVNALLLGDSALYLCASSTLNAPPLSQHFGDGTRLSIL.

V and J are TRBV19 and TRBJ1-5; no clear D gene. Germline CDR1 and CDR2: LNHDA and SQIVND (reference sequence). This CDR3 contains 14 residues. V was cut by 3 bases and J by 0 bases, with 6 bases left in between. CDR3 loop: CASSIEYSNQPQHF. Here the CDR3 DNA reads TGTGCCAGTAGTATTGAATATAGCAATCAGCCCCAGCATTTT.

The V gene is TRBV11-2, the J gene TRBJ2-2, with TRBD1 matching 10 bases. CDR1 is SGHAT, CDR2 FQNNGV, per germline. There are 15 residues in the CDR3. Trimming cost V 6 bases and J 6 bases; bases outside gene matches: 7. The CDR3 loop reads CASSLRTGGAGELFF. The CDR3 nucleotides read TGTGCCAGCAGTCTTAGGACAGGGGGGGCCGGGGAGCTGTTTTTT. Full variable domain (missing parts from reference TRBV11-2 and TRBJ2-2): EAGVAQSPRYKIIEKRQSVAFWCNPISGHATLYWYQQILGQGPKLLIQFQNNGVVDDSQLPKDRFSAERLKGVDSTLKIQPAKLEDSAVYLCASSLRTGGAGELFFGEGSRLTVL.

The V and J genes are TRBV6-5 and TRBJ1-4; TRBD1 matches 10 bases. There are 16 residues in the CDR3. Germline CDR1 reads MNHEY; CDR2 reads SVGAGI. Trimming took 0 bases from V and 6 from J; bases not matched to a gene: 4. CDR3 sequence: CASSYSSGTGDEKLFF. CDR3 nucleotide sequence: TGTGCCAGCAGTTACTCGTCCGGGACAGGGGATGAAAAACTGTTTTTT.

The V and J genes are TRBV5-4 and TRBJ1-4; tentatively, D is TRBD1 (5 bases). The length of the CDR3 is 15 residues. Trimming stripped 0 bases from V and 7 bases from J, with 13 bases between. Germline values: CDR1 SGHNT, CDR2 YYREEE (reference sequence). The CDR3 is CASSLVGQGGEKLFF. Written as DNA, the CDR3 is TGTGCCAGCAGCTTGGTTGGGCAGGGTGGTGAAAAACTGTTTTTT.

The chain carries TRBV4-2 and TRBJ1-1, with 7 bases fitting TRBD1. V gave up 4 bases and J gave up 0 bases; unmatched junction bases: 5. This CDR3 region has 15 residues. Germline CDR1 and CDR2: LGHNA and YNFKEQ. The CDR3 loop reads CASSPRTGLNTEAFF. The CDR3 DNA reads as TGTGCCAGCAGCCCCCGGACAGGACTGAACACTGAAGCTTTCTTT.

This chain joins TRBV28 and TRBJ1-2, with D hard to call. Trimming shortened V by 2 bases and J by 9 bases, and 13 bases separated the two germline ends. Germline V gives CDR1 MDHEN, CDR2 SYDVKM. The CDR3 length is 13 residues. CDR3 sequence: CASSLGRPWSYTF. The DNA of the CDR3 is TGTGCCAGCAGTTTAGGCAGGCCCTGGAGCTACACCTTC.

V usage is TRBV14 and J usage is TRBJ2-5; no firm D call. The J call may be in error: the DNA end matches TRBJ2-7 better. Germline assignment: CDR1 SGHDN and CDR2 FVKESK. This CDR3 contains 13 residues. The CDR3 nucleotides read TGTGCCAGCAGCCAAGATCGGAGCTACGAGCAGTACTTC. Translation: CASSQDRSYEQYF.

The J gene is TRBJ2-7, the V gene TRBV5-1; 7 bases are shared with TRBD2. This CDR3 has 15 amino acids. Germline V CDR1 and CDR2: SGHRS, YFSETQ. With V trimmed by 0 bases and J by 4 bases, 7 bases remained unmatched. Written as DNA, the CDR3 is TGCGCCAGCAGCTTGGGGGAGGGCGATCGTTACGAGCAGTACTTC. Translated, it gives CASSLGEGDRYEQYF.